A single sample is the source of the 24 T cell receptor beta chains below, sequenced in a study of control samples from healthy donors and cancer patients. Sequencing was performed with immunoSEQ multiplex PCR; in TCRdb, only in-frame clones are kept and a portion is missing. The sample has about 120,000 clones; roughly 93% are singletons. The sample comprised blood. The source of these receptors is a man aged 30 to 39 in good health.

The chain links TRBV14 to TRBJ1-4; D not certain. CDR1 is SGHDN, CDR2 FVKESK, per germline. V was shortened by 5 bases and J by 0 bases, with 7 bases between the two germline ends. This CDR3 is built from 14 residues. The CDR3 reads CASSLGTTNEKLFF. The DNA for the CDR3 is TGTGCCAGCAGCTTAGGGACAACTAATGAAAAACTGTTTTTT. Based on the CDR3 plus reference TRBV14 and TRBJ1-4, the full variable domain is EAGVTQFPSHSVIEKGQTVTLRCDPISGHDNLYWYRRVMGKEIKFLLHFVKESKQDESGMPNNRFLAERTGGTYSTLKVQPAELEDSGVYFCASSLGTTNEKLFFGSGTQLSVL.

The count of this clone is one. The rearrangement joins TRBV19 to TRBJ1-2; D may be TRBD1 (5 bases). In germline, CDR1 is LNHDA, CDR2 SQIVND (reference sequence). V was cut by 3 bases and J by 9 bases, with 14 bases left in between. The CDR3 runs 13 residues. CDR3 residues: CASSIAQGVSYTF. The CDR3 coding sequence is TGTGCCAGTAGTATCGCGCAGGGTGTTAGCTACACCTTC.

The chain is built from TRBV23-1 and TRBJ2-5; the match to TRBD1 covers 8 bases. TRBV23-1 counts as an open reading frame of uncertain function. Germline trimming cut 4 bases from V and 4 bases from J; bases unmatched to any gene: 8. The CDR3 extends over 15 amino acids. DNA for the CDR3: TGCGCCAGCAGTCGGGCCGACAGGGGATTAGAGACCCAGTACTTC. Translated, it gives CASSRADRGLETQYF.

The gene calls are TRBV9 and TRBJ2-7; 7 positions match TRBD1. J gave up 1 base and V 6 bases, and 19 bases lay outside the gene matches. The CDR3 covers 18 residues. Germline V CDR1 and CDR2: SGDLS, YYNGEE. The CDR3 reads CASTSTCRDSELSYEQYV. As DNA, the CDR3 is TGTGCCAGCACCTCCACCTGCCGGGACAGCGAACTGTCCTACGAGCAGTACGTC.

The V call is TRBV3-1 (or the pseudogene TRBV3-2), the J call TRBJ2-5, with D perhaps matching TRBD1 (5 bases). The germline gives CDR1 LGHDT, CDR2 YNNKEL (reference sequence). This CDR3 contains 14 residues. The V and J ends lost 1 base and 5 bases respectively, with 11 bases between them. CDR3 region: CASSQGPAGETQYF. CDR3 bases: TGTGCCAGCAGCCAAGGCCCAGCAGGGGAGACCCAGTACTTC.

This chain uses TRBV2 with TRBJ1-1; D ambiguous. The length of the CDR3 is 13 residues. V was shortened by 7 bases and J by 2 bases, with 11 bases between the two germline ends. The germline V gene has CDR1 SNHLY and CDR2 FYNNEI. CDR3 residues: CASNRNRNTEAFF. DNA for the CDR3: TGTGCCAGCAATAGGAATCGTAACACTGAAGCTTTCTTT.

The chain has TRBV5-4 and TRBJ1-2; tentative D call: TRBD1 (5 bases). This CDR3 has 13 amino acids. The V end lost 4 bases, the J end lost 7 bases, and 14 bases lay between the germline ends. Germline CDR1 and CDR2: SGHNT and YYREEE (reference sequence). CDR3 protein: CASSPEGKSGYTF. The CDR3 bases are TGTGCCAGCAGCCCTGAGGGGAAGAGTGGCTACACCTTC.

The CDR3 bases are TGCGCCAGCAGCCCACAGGGGACGAACACTGAAGCTTTCTTT. Protein: CASSPQGTNTEAFF. This chain connects TRBV5-1 to TRBJ1-1, with 7 bases lining up with TRBD1. CDR1 is SGHRS and CDR2 is YFSETQ in the germline V gene. V lost 4 bases to trimming and J lost 1 base; unmatched junction nucleotides: 4. CDR3 length: 14 residues. The full variable domain, its missing parts supplied by reference TRBV5-1 and TRBJ1-1, is KAGVTQTPRYLIKTRGQQVTLSCSPISGHRSVSWYQQTPGQGLQFLFEYFSETQRNKGNFPGRFSGRQFSNSRSEMNVSTLELGDSALYLCASSPQGTNTEAFFGQGTRLTVV.

Only a few counts were recorded for this clone. This rearrangement joins TRBV27 to TRBJ2-1; the D is unclear. V was pared by 5 bases and J by 3 bases, with 5 bases between. This CDR3 has 12 residues. Germline V CDR1 and CDR2: MNHEY, SMNVEV (reference sequence). CDR3 coding DNA: TGTGCCAGCAGTCTCGACTACAATGAGCAGTTCTTC. This sequence encodes CASSLDYNEQFF.

J is TRBJ1-2 and V is TRBV11-2; perhaps TRBD1 as D (6 bases). The CDR3 has 16 residues. With 0 bases removed from V and 4 bases from J, the gap between germline ends came to 15 bases. Germline values: CDR1 SGHAT, CDR2 FQNNGV. As DNA, the CDR3 is TGTGCCAGCAGCTTAGATCGGGACACCTTATCCTATGGCTACACCTTC. Translation: CASSLDRDTLSYGYTF.

The chain recombines TRBV19 with TRBJ2-5; TRBD1 matches 7 bases. Germline V CDR1 and CDR2: LNHDA, SQIVND (reference sequence). Unmatched junction bases numbered 7, after V lost 3 bases and J lost 9 bases. This CDR3 spans 13 amino acids. CDR3 loop: CASSMLRDSPQYF. CDR3 bases: TGTGCCAGTAGTATGCTCCGGGACAGCCCCCAGTACTTC.

This rearrangement joins TRBV5-1 to TRBJ1-1; 9 bases are shared with TRBD1. V lost 4 bases, J lost 3 bases, and 10 bases stayed unmatched. Germline-derived CDR1 and CDR2 are SGHRS and YFSETQ. This CDR3 spans 16 amino acids. CDR3 amino acids: CASSPKTGGKDTEAFF. Here the CDR3 DNA reads TGCGCCAGCAGCCCGAAGACAGGGGGAAAGGACACTGAAGCTTTCTTT.

This rearrangement joins TRBV11-2 to TRBJ2-7, with D unresolved. V was clipped by 1 base and J by 1 base, with 11 bases between them. This CDR3 has 15 residues. In germline, CDR1 is SGHAT, CDR2 FQNNGV. CDR3: CASSLGPLGSYEQYV. In DNA, the CDR3 is TGTGCCAGCAGCTTAGGGCCACTCGGTTCCTACGAGCAGTACGTC.

The rearrangement joins TRBV5-1 to TRBJ2-7; 9 nucleotides line up with TRBD1. Germline V CDR1 and CDR2: SGHRS, YFSETQ. V gave up 0 bases and J gave up 5 bases; unmatched junction bases: 6. This CDR3 region has 15 residues. This CDR3 is CASSLEDRGFDEQYF. CDR3 DNA: TGCGCCAGCAGCTTGGAAGACAGGGGGTTTGACGAGCAGTACTTC.

The chain links TRBV9 to TRBJ1-3; D is possibly TRBD1 (6 bases). V lost 3 bases, J lost 4 bases, and 20 bases lay in between. The germline gives CDR1 SGDLS, CDR2 YYNGEE. The CDR3 is made up of 17 amino acids. The CDR3 reads CASSALQGMIGGNTIYF. As DNA, the CDR3 is TGTGCCAGCAGCGCCTTACAGGGAATGATCGGGGGAAACACCATATATTTT.

J is TRBJ2-7 and V is TRBV11-2; D tentatively fits TRBD1 or TRBD2 (5 bases each). Deletions cut 3 bases from V and 0 bases from J, with 18 bases between. The CDR3 consists of 17 residues. CDR1 and CDR2 (germline): SGHAT, FQNNGV. The CDR3 DNA is TGTGCCAGCAGCTTGTATATTGGCAGGGAGATCTCCTACGAGCAGTACGTC. Translated: CASSLYIGREISYEQYV.

This clone was seen a few times. The J gene is TRBJ2-1, the V gene TRBV9; the match to TRBD1 covers 8 bases. The CDR3 length is 16 residues. CDR1 is SGDLS, CDR2 YYNGEE, per germline. V dropped 4 bases and J dropped 4; count of bases not matched to a gene: 10. CDR3 sequence: CASSPLQGAEYNEQFF. The CDR3 DNA reads as TGTGCCAGCAGCCCCCTCCAGGGGGCCGAGTACAATGAGCAGTTCTTC.

This chain connects TRBV9 to TRBJ2-1; D might be TRBD1 (5 bases). Germline V gives CDR1 SGDLS, CDR2 YYNGEE. There are 12 residues in the CDR3. Trimming took off 4 bases at V and 7 bases at J, with 9 bases between the two ends. CDR3 in DNA: TGTGCCAGCAGCCCTGACAGTAATGAGCAGTTCTTC. Translating it yields CASSPDSNEQFF.

The chain couples TRBV5-4 to TRBJ1-6; D might be TRBD1 (6 bases). From germline, CDR1 is SGHNT and CDR2 YYREEE (reference sequence). This CDR3 contains 16 residues. Trimming pared 0 bases from V and 6 bases from J, leaving 13 bases between. The CDR3 loop is CASSLAPGTPNSPLHF. CDR3 DNA: TGTGCCAGCAGCTTGGCCCCCGGGACACCTAATTCACCCCTCCACTTT.

The CDR3 bases are TGTGCCAGCAGTCGTACAGGGGGACAGCCCCAGCATTTT. This codes for CASSRTGGQPQHF. The chain has TRBV6-5 and TRBJ1-5, with 8 bases matching TRBD1. In germline, CDR1 is MNHEY, CDR2 SVGAGI. The junction had 4 bases not matched to a gene; V was cut back by 5 bases and J by 7 bases. The CDR3 spans 13 residues.

The count of this clone is one. The V gene is TRBV7-9, the J gene TRBJ2-3; 9 bases align to TRBD1. Germline V gene sequence: CDR1 SEHNR, CDR2 FQNEAQ (reference sequence). The CDR3 runs to 15 residues. J was trimmed by 2 bases and V by 3 bases; bases with no gene match: 3. The CDR3 reads CASSFRDRVTDTQYF. In DNA form, the CDR3 reads TGTGCCAGCAGCTTCCGGGACAGGGTCACAGATACGCAGTATTTT.

The chain employs TRBV6-2 or TRBV6-3 and TRBJ2-1; D unclear. CDR3 length equals 12 residues. Trimming removed 2 bases at V and 5 bases at J, with 4 bases between. The V gene's germline CDR1 is MNHEY and CDR2 SVGEGT. CDR3 loop: CASSYNDNEQFF. The CDR3 nucleotides read TGTGCCAGCAGTTACAATGACAATGAGCAGTTCTTC.

The rearrangement links TRBV5-1 to TRBJ2-2, with D tentatively TRBD2 (7 bases). The CDR3 is 14 residues long. Between the trimmed V and J ends, which lost 3 bases and 2 bases, there was a span of 8 bases. Germline CDR1 is SGHRS and CDR2 is YFSETQ. DNA of the CDR3: TGCGCCAGCAGCTGGGGGGGCAACACCGGGGAGCTGTTTTTT. This gives the protein CASSWGGNTGELFF.

The chain carries TRBV27 and TRBJ2-2; 9 bases match TRBD1. Germline CDR1 is MNHEY and CDR2 is SMNVEV (reference sequence). V shed 7 bases and J 6 bases; nucleotides not matched to a gene: 6. The CDR3 covers 14 residues. Written as DNA, the CDR3 is TGTGCCAGCAACCCCGGGACAGGGCCCGGGGAGCTGTTTTTT. Its translation is CASNPGTGPGELFF.